A selection of T cell receptor beta chains follows, all from one sample in a study of blood T cell repertoires in COVID-19. Profiling relied on immunoSEQ multiplex PCR, and the TCRdb table lists in-frame clones only, not all of them. Among about 90,000 clones listed, under 95% were seen once. Sequencing was carried out using peripheral blood. The receptors were sampled from a human donor with active COVID-19. The donor label of this sample is uncertain. Both conserved end residues are part of each CDR3. The order of the fields is CDR3 DNA, CDR3 protein, V gene, J gene, D gene, clone size. The D gene is left open where the match is weak. Expanded clones are given a class, and other clones once, few, many or no size at all.

TGCGCCAGCAGCTTGGTTGCAGGGGGCACCGGGGAGCTGTTTTTT,CASSLVAGGTGELFF,TRBV5-1,TRBJ2-2,TRBD1,few
TGTGCCAGCAGTGAAAGCAGGCTAGCGGGGTACCCGCACGAGCAGTACTTC,CASSESRLAGYPHEQYF,TRBV6-1,TRBJ2-7,TRBD2,-
TGTGCCAGCAGTTTAGCGGGGGCTCGCTACGAGCAGTACTTC,CASSLAGARYEQYF,TRBV28,TRBJ2-7,-,-
TGTGCCAGCAGTCTCAACCCGGGGTCGGCAGATACGCAGTATTTT,CASSLNPGSADTQYF,TRBV3-1/TRBV3-2,TRBJ2-3,-,-
TGTGCCAGCAGTTCAGGCGTGGGTAATTCACCCCTCCACTTT,CASSSGVGNSPLHF,TRBV27,TRBJ1-6,-,-
TGCGCCAGCAGCTTAGTCGGGGGTGGCTACAATGAGCAGTTCTTC,CASSLVGGGYNEQFF,TRBV5-1,TRBJ2-1,-,-
TGTGCCAGCAGCGTAGTGGGGGCGGCCAACAATGAGCAGTTCTTC,CASSVVGAANNEQFF,TRBV9,TRBJ2-1,-,few
TGTGCCAGTAGTATGGAGGGGACTTACACTGAAGCTTTCTTT,CASSMEGTYTEAFF,TRBV19,TRBJ1-1,-,-
TGTGCCAGCAGCGTAGCCGCCAGCCCTGTTAGCGGCTACACCTTC,CASSVAASPVSGYTF,TRBV9,TRBJ1-2,-,-
TGCGCCAGCAGCTTAGCAGGGGGCAACACTGAAGCTTTCTTT,CASSLAGGNTEAFF,TRBV5-1,TRBJ1-1,TRBD1,-
TGTGCCAGCACCCCTCGGGGGATTGGCTATAATTCACCCCTCCACTTT,CASTPRGIGYNSPLHF,TRBV7-2,TRBJ1-6,-,-
TGTGCCAGCAGCTTGTCCACAGGGTCGAGCGAGCAGTACTTC,CASSLSTGSSEQYF,TRBV11-2,TRBJ2-7,-,-
TGCGCCAGCAGCCAAGCTGAGACAGGGTATGGCTACACCTTC,CASSQAETGYGYTF,TRBV4-3,TRBJ1-2,TRBD1,-
TGCAGCGTCGTGCCGGGTCTACGTGGCTACACCTTC,CSVVPGLRGYTF,TRBV29-1,TRBJ1-2,-,-
TGCGCCAGCAGCCGGCTTGCTAGCGGGGGTGGAGATACGCAGTATTTT,CASSRLASGGGDTQYF,TRBV5-1,TRBJ2-3,TRBD2,-
TGTGCCAGCAACTTGAAAGGACAGGGCTATGGCTACACCTTC,CASNLKGQGYGYTF,TRBV7-3,TRBJ1-2,TRBD1,-
TGTGCCAGCAGCTTAGGAGGAGGAAACACCATATATTTT,CASSLGGGNTIYF,TRBV7-9,TRBJ1-3,-,-
TGTGCCAGTAGTGGGGGACTAGCGGGGATGTTGAACACCGGGGAGCTGTTTTTT,CASSGGLAGMLNTGELFF,TRBV19,TRBJ2-2,TRBD2,-
TGTGCCAGCAGGACTACCCGGGGGGGCGAGCAGTACTTC,CASRTTRGGEQYF,TRBV6-5,TRBJ2-7,TRBD2,few
TGTGCCAGGTGCGGGGTGTGTCCGACCGGGGCCAACGTCCTGACTTTC,CARCGVCPTGANVLTF,TRBV6-6,TRBJ2-6,-,-
TGTGCCAGCCGACAGGGAAAGGTTCACAATGAGCAGTTCTTC,CASRQGKVHNEQFF,TRBV6-5,TRBJ2-1,TRBD1,-
TGCAGTGCTAGTACCGGGGGGCGGCGAGAGACCCAGTACTTC,CSASTGGRRETQYF,TRBV20-1,TRBJ2-5,-,-
TGTGCCAGCAGTGACCCCGGCGGTGCGGGGAAGACCTACAATGAGCAGTTCTTC,CASSDPGGAGKTYNEQFF,TRBV2,TRBJ2-1,-,-
TGCGCCAGCAGCTTGGCTGGGAGGGTCACAGATACGCAGTATTTT,CASSLAGRVTDTQYF,TRBV5-1,TRBJ2-3,TRBD2,-
TGTGCCAGCAGCTTGCGTCTAGCGGGGAGGGATGAGCAGTTCTTC,CASSLRLAGRDEQFF,TRBV5-6,TRBJ2-1,TRBD2,-
TGTGCCAGCAGCAATCCCGGTACTGAAGCTTTCTTT,CASSNPGTEAFF,TRBV7-2,TRBJ1-1,-,-
TGTGCCACCAGCAGAGATAGGCTCGGACAGAACTCCGAGCAGTACTTC,CATSRDRLGQNSEQYF,TRBV15,TRBJ2-7,-,-
TGTGCCAGCGGCGGGACAGGGGGGCATGGTCAGCCCCAGCATTTT,CASGGTGGHGQPQHF,TRBV10-3,TRBJ1-5,TRBD1,-
TGTGCCAGCAGCCAATACTACAGGGGGCCTTACTACGAGCAGTACTTC,CASSQYYRGPYYEQYF,TRBV3-1/TRBV3-2,TRBJ2-7,TRBD1,-
TGTGCCACCAGCAGAGACCTCAGGTCGCTCGCCGACGGAGAGACCCAGTACTTC,CATSRDLRSLADGETQYF,TRBV15,TRBJ2-5,-,-
TGTGCCAGTAGTCTTGCGGGCCTCTCTGGAAACACCATATATTTT,CASSLAGLSGNTIYF,TRBV19,TRBJ1-3,-,-
TGTGCCAGCTCACCACGTAGCGGGGACCATGAGCAGTTCTTC,CASSPRSGDHEQFF,TRBV18,TRBJ2-1,TRBD2,-
TGTGCCAGCCTAATAGGCGGGGGTGGCTACACCTTC,CASLIGGGGYTF,TRBV12-3/TRBV12-4,TRBJ1-2,-,-
TGTGCCAGCAGTTGGACAGGGGTTAATCAGCCCCAGCATTTT,CASSWTGVNQPQHF,TRBV6-2/TRBV6-3,TRBJ1-5,TRBD1,-
TGTGCCAGCAGCCCTCGGGGTAGCGGGGCCCAAGAGACCCAGTACTTC,CASSPRGSGAQETQYF,TRBV3-1/TRBV3-2,TRBJ2-5,TRBD2,-
TGTGCCAGCAGTCCCCTTAGGGACAGACCCCAGAACACTGAAGCTTTCTTT,CASSPLRDRPQNTEAFF,TRBV6-6,TRBJ1-1,TRBD1,-
TGTGCCAGCGCGGCAGGGGGCGAGAATGAGCAGTTCTTC,CASAAGGENEQFF,TRBV11-3,TRBJ2-1,TRBD1,-
TGCGCCAGCAGTTCCCGAGGGGGTGCGGAAGATGGCTACACCTTC,CASSSRGGAEDGYTF,TRBV5-1,TRBJ1-2,-,-
TGTGCCAGCAGTCTGGGACAGGTGACTTATGGCTACACCTTC,CASSLGQVTYGYTF,TRBV5-6,TRBJ1-2,TRBD1,-
TGTGCCAGCTCCCTCACAATGATGAACACTGAAGCTTTCTTT,CASSLTMMNTEAFF,TRBV18,TRBJ1-1,-,-
TGCAGCGTTGATTCGGGTTTTAATGAAAAACTGTTTTTT,CSVDSGFNEKLFF,TRBV29-1,TRBJ1-4,-,-